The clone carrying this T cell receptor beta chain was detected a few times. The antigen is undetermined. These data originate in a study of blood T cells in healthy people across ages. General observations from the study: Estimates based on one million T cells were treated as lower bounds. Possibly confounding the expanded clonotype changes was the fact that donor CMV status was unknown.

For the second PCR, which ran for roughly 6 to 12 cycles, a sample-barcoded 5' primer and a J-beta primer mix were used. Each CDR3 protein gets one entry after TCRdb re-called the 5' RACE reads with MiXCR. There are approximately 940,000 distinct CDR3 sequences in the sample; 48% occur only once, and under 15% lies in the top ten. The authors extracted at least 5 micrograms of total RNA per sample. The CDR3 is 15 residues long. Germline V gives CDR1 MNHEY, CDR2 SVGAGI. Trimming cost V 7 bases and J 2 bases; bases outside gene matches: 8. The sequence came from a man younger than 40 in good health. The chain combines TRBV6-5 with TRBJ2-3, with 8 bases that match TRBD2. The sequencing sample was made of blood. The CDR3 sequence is CASTLRGGNTDTQYF. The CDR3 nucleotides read TGTGCCAGCACCCTACGGGGGGGGAACACAGATACGCAGTATTTT.